The 27 T cell receptor beta chains listed next were all sequenced from one sample in a study of blood T cell repertoires in COVID-19. The protocol was immunoSEQ multiplex PCR, while the TCRdb copy is restricted to in-frame clones and leaves out a portion. Of roughly 260,000 clones in the sample, about nine tenths were seen once. Sequenced: peripheral blood. These receptors all come from a woman aged 25 to 39 with COVID-19, enrolled during active disease.

This chain connects TRBV18 to TRBJ2-3; D is unclear. The germline CDR1 and CDR2 sequences are KGHSH and LQKENI. This CDR3 region has 14 residues. The V and J ends lost 8 bases and 0 bases respectively, with 12 bases between them. CDR3 DNA sequence: TGTGCCAGCAGAGCCCAAACTAGCACAGATACGCAGTATTTT. The encoded protein is CASRAQTSTDTQYF.

The chain combines TRBV11-2 with TRBJ2-5; a possible D gene is TRBD2 (5 bases). V gave up 2 bases and J gave up 4 bases, with 17 bases separating them. Germline CDR1 is SGHAT and CDR2 is FQNNGV. The CDR3 has 16 residues. The CDR3 protein is CASSLYKPAGLETQYF. The CDR3 coding sequence is TGTGCCAGCAGCTTATATAAACCTGCGGGCCTAGAGACCCAGTACTTC.

This clone was recorded once. The chain combines TRBV28 with TRBJ1-6; no reliable D call. V was pared by 6 bases and J by 0 bases, with 9 bases between. The CDR3 length is 15 residues. Germline values: CDR1 MDHEN, CDR2 SYDVKM. DNA of the CDR3: TGTGCCAGCAGCGAGGTTAGCTCCTATAATTCACCCCTCCACTTT. Its protein is CASSEVSSYNSPLHF.

The chain employs TRBV6-5 and TRBJ2-6; the D gene is possibly TRBD1 (6 bases). With 2 bases removed from V and 4 bases from J, the gap between germline ends came to 12 bases. The CDR3 extends over 16 amino acids. CDR1 is MNHEY and CDR2 is SVGAGI in the germline V gene. The CDR3 region is CASSYGQGSGANVLTF. CDR3 sequence (DNA): TGTGCCAGCAGTTACGGTCAGGGGTCCGGGGCCAACGTCCTGACTTTC.

CDR3 nucleotide sequence: TGTGCCAGCAGCCCCCAGGCAGGGATCGGTGGCGCTGAAGCTTTCTTT. It is translated as CASSPQAGIGGAEAFF. The chain joins TRBV7-2 to TRBJ1-1, with a weak D call TRBD1 (5 bases). The V gene lost 5 bases and the J gene lost 6 bases, with 22 bases spanning the gap. Germline-derived CDR1 and CDR2 are SGHTA and FQGNSA. CDR3 length: 16 amino acids.

The chain is built from TRBV10-3 and TRBJ2-7; 7 bases line up with TRBD2. V lost 0 bases, J lost 4 bases, and 3 bases stayed unmatched. Germline V gene data show CDR1 as ENHRY and CDR2 as SYGVKD. The CDR3 sequence is 14 residues long. Written as DNA, the CDR3 is TGTGCCATCAGTGAGTCCTGGGGGGGGTACGAGCAGTACTTC. This translates into CAISESWGGYEQYF.

This clone appeared a single time. This rearrangement joins TRBV10-1 to TRBJ2-7, with D possibly being TRBD1 (6 bases). V lost 5 bases and J lost 4, with 15 bases in between. The CDR3 consists of 14 residues. Looked up from germline, CDR1 is WNHNN and CDR2 is SYGVQD (reference sequence). The chain's CDR3 is CASSPGDVAYEQYF. CDR3 DNA: TGCGCCAGCAGTCCAGGGGACGTGGCGTACGAGCAGTACTTC.

The chain recombines TRBV6-6 with TRBJ1-1; D is possibly TRBD1 (5 bases). Per the germline V gene, CDR1 is MNHNY and CDR2 is SVGAGI (reference sequence). V gave up 8 bases and J gave up 3 bases, with 16 bases separating them. The CDR3 contains 14 residues. The CDR3, as DNA: TGTGCCAGCTCCCGGCAGGGTAGGTACACTGAAGCTTTCTTT. This gives the protein CASSRQGRYTEAFF.

V gene TRBV24-1 combines with J gene TRBJ2-5; 8 nucleotides align to TRBD1. This CDR3 has 16 residues. The germline V gene encodes CDR1 KGHDR and CDR2 SFDVKD. V lost 0 bases, J lost 1 base, and 3 bases stayed unmatched. CDR3 sequence: CATSDLQGTGQETQYF. DNA for the CDR3: TGTGCCACCAGTGATTTGCAGGGGACAGGCCAAGAGACCCAGTACTTC.

This sequence joins TRBV7-3 and TRBJ2-7; D may be TRBD2 (6 bases). This CDR3 is 15 amino acids long. The V and J ends lost 2 bases and 3 bases respectively, with 14 bases between them. CDR1 and CDR2 from the germline V gene are SGHTA and FQGTGA. The CDR3 spells CASSLHVSGLYEQYF. The CDR3 DNA is TGTGCCAGCAGCTTACACGTCTCGGGACTCTACGAGCAGTACTTC.

This sequence joins TRBV5-1 and TRBJ2-2; D ambiguous. CDR1 is SGHRS, CDR2 YFSETQ, per germline. V lost 0 bases to trimming and J lost 6 bases, with 12 bases between them. The CDR3 contains 15 residues. The CDR3 bases are TGCGCCAGCAGCTTGGTAATTCGGTCTTCCGGGGAGCTGTTTTTT. This translates into CASSLVIRSSGELFF. Drawing the rest from reference TRBV5-1 and TRBJ2-2, the complete variable domain is KAGVTQTPRYLIKTRGQQVTLSCSPISGHRSVSWYQQTPGQGLQFLFEYFSETQRNKGNFPGRFSGRQFSNSRSEMNVSTLELGDSALYLCASSLVIRSSGELFFGEGSRLTVL.

The genes are TRBV19 and TRBJ1-5, with 7 positions matching TRBD1. There are 13 residues in the CDR3. Germline CDR1 LNHDA, CDR2 SQIVND (reference sequence). With V trimmed by 6 bases and J by 7 bases, 6 bases remained unmatched. CDR3 loop: CASSKQGNQPQHF. CDR3 bases: TGTGCCAGTAGCAAACAGGGGAACCAGCCCCAGCATTTT.

The chain recombines TRBV18 with TRBJ2-7; 8 nucleotides align to TRBD2. This CDR3 contains 15 residues. Germline-derived CDR1 and CDR2 are KGHSH and LQKENI. J was trimmed by 3 bases and V by 3 bases; bases with no gene match: 7. The chain's CDR3 is CASSPEAGAGYEQYF. The CDR3 nucleotides read TGTGCCAGCTCACCCGAAGCGGGAGCTGGCTACGAGCAGTACTTC.

V usage is TRBV19 and J usage is TRBJ1-4, with D perhaps matching TRBD1 (5 bases). CDR1 LNHDA and CDR2 SQIVND come from the germline V gene (reference sequence). The CDR3 sequence is 15 residues long. V was cut by 4 bases and J by 4 bases, with 13 bases left in between. The CDR3 loop is CASSNPGLLNEKLFF. CDR3 bases: TGTGCCAGTAGTAACCCGGGACTGCTTAATGAAAAACTGTTTTTT. Full variable domain (rest looked up from reference TRBV19 and TRBJ1-4): DGGITQSPKYLFRKEGQNVTLSCEQNLNHDAMYWYRQDPGQGLRLIYYSQIVNDFQKGDIAEGYSVSREKKESFPLTVTSAQKNPTAFYLCASSNPGLLNEKLFFGSGTQLSVL.

The V and J genes are TRBV28 and TRBJ2-7; 11 nucleotides agree with TRBD2. The length of the CDR3 is 19 residues. V lost 1 base and J lost 3; bases outside the gene matches: 14. Looked up from germline, CDR1 is MDHEN and CDR2 is SYDVKM. The CDR3 sequence is CASSLSLAPSGRPRYEQYF. The CDR3 DNA reads as TGTGCCAGCAGTTTATCTCTGGCCCCTAGCGGGAGGCCTCGCTACGAGCAGTACTTC.

The J gene is TRBJ2-7, the V gene TRBV9; 10 positions match TRBD2. The ends lost 4 bases at V and 7 bases at J; junction bases unmatched: 8. The CDR3 has 14 amino acids. Germline loops: CDR1 SGDLS, CDR2 YYNGEE. CDR3 loop: CASSPSGSRGEQYF. CDR3 coding DNA: TGTGCCAGCAGCCCTAGCGGGAGCAGAGGGGAGCAGTACTTC. Combining the CDR3 with reference TRBV9 and TRBJ2-7 gives the whole variable domain DSGVTQTPKHLITATGQRVTLRCSPRSGDLSVYWYQQSLDQGLQFLIQYYNGEERAKGNILERFSAQQFPDLHSELNLSSLELGDSALYFCASSPSGSRGEQYFGPGTRLTVT.

V and J are TRBV28 and TRBJ2-3; TRBD2 might be the D (6 bases). Trimming removed 0 bases at V and 0 bases at J, with 7 bases between. CDR1 and CDR2 (germline): MDHEN, SYDVKM. The CDR3 is 15 amino acids. This CDR3 is CASSLWGTSTDTQYF. Written as DNA, the CDR3 is TGTGCCAGCAGTTTATGGGGGACTAGCACAGATACGCAGTATTTT.

The DNA of the CDR3 is TGCGCCAGCAGCCAAGAGACAGGCTACAATGAGCAGTTCTTC. It translates to CASSQETGYNEQFF. The chain has TRBV4-1 and TRBJ2-1, with D possibly being TRBD1 (6 bases). This CDR3 contains 14 residues. Trimming stripped 0 bases from V and 3 bases from J, with 6 bases between. The V gene's germline CDR1 is MGHRA and CDR2 YSYEKL.

The V gene is TRBV24-1, the J gene TRBJ2-2; a weak D match, TRBD1 (6 bases). The CDR3 covers 15 residues. V lost 5 bases and J 3 bases, leaving 12 bases between the germline ends. Germline V gene lookup returns CDR1 KGHDR and CDR2 SFDVKD. The CDR3 spells CATSGGQLYTGELFF. In DNA, the CDR3 is TGTGCCACCAGTGGCGGACAGCTTTACACCGGGGAGCTGTTTTTT.

The rearrangement uses TRBV28 and TRBJ1-4; D possibly corresponds to TRBD1 (6 bases). Trimming stripped 8 bases from V and 9 bases from J, with 22 bases between. The CDR3 is 15 amino acids. The V gene's germline CDR1 is MDHEN and CDR2 SYDVKM. CDR3: CASSKRDMRFQKLFF. CDR3 nucleotides: TGTGCCAGCTCTAAGCGGGACATGAGATTCCAAAAACTGTTTTTT. Based on the CDR3 plus reference TRBV28 and TRBJ1-4, the full variable domain is DVKVTQSSRYLVKRTGEKVFLECVQDMDHENMFWYRQDPGLGLRLIYFSYDVKMKEKGDIPEGYSVSREKKERFSLILESASTNQTSMYLCASSKRDMRFQKLFFGSGTQLSVL.

This CDR3 reads CASSYGSGLSTEAFF. Written as DNA, the CDR3 is TGCGCCAGCAGCTACGGATCAGGGTTGAGCACTGAAGCTTTCTTT. This chain connects TRBV5-1 to TRBJ1-1, with D maybe TRBD1 (5 bases). There are 15 residues in the CDR3. Trimming pared 3 bases from V and 4 bases from J, leaving 16 bases between. Germline V gene data show CDR1 as SGHRS and CDR2 as YFSETQ.

V and J are TRBV19 and TRBJ1-2, with TRBD1 matching 8 bases. This CDR3 region has 15 residues. From germline, CDR1 is LNHDA and CDR2 SQIVND (reference sequence). The J segment lost 4 bases and the V segment lost 6 bases, leaving 10 bases of the junction unmatched. CDR3 DNA: TGTGCCAGTAGGAAACAGGGGGTGGACGCCTATGGCTACACCTTC. Encoded protein: CASRKQGVDAYGYTF.

The V gene is TRBV5-1, the J gene TRBJ1-2, with TRBD1 matching over 11 bases. J lost 7 bases, V lost 4 bases, and 9 bases had no gene match. The CDR3 covers 15 residues. Germline V gene lookup returns CDR1 SGHRS and CDR2 YFSETQ. This CDR3 reads CASSLGQGATGGYTF. CDR3 DNA: TGCGCCAGCAGCCTCGGACAGGGGGCAACGGGTGGCTACACCTTC.

This clone was found a few times. This chain joins TRBV2 and TRBJ2-2; 8 positions match TRBD2. The germline gives CDR1 SNHLY, CDR2 FYNNEI. CDR3 length equals 13 residues. With V trimmed by 8 bases and J by 7 bases, 6 bases remained unmatched. Here the CDR3 reads CASRREEVGELFF. DNA for the CDR3: TGTGCCAGCCGGCGGGAGGAGGTCGGGGAGCTGTTTTTT.

The chain links TRBV2 to TRBJ2-1; TRBD2 aligns across 8 bases. CDR3 length equals 15 residues. Trimming cost V 6 bases and J 1 base; bases outside gene matches: 5. Germline V gene sequence: CDR1 SNHLY, CDR2 FYNNEI. CDR3 sequence (DNA): TGTGCCAGCAGGGGACTAGTTTCGTCCTACAATGAGCAGTTCTTC. It specifies CASRGLVSSYNEQFF.

The CDR3 nucleotides read TGTGCCAGCAGTTTTACTGAGAGGGCCGTCACCGGGGAGCTGTTTTTT. Its protein product is CASSFTERAVTGELFF. V and J are TRBV6-5 and TRBJ2-2; maybe TRBD2 (5 bases). The CDR3 is 16 amino acids. Germline CDR1 MNHEY, CDR2 SVGAGI. V dropped 4 bases and J dropped 4 bases, with 16 bases sitting between them.

The chain carries TRBV9 and TRBJ1-1, with TRBD1 matching 8 bases. Looked up from germline, CDR1 is SGDLS and CDR2 is YYNGEE. This CDR3 is 15 amino acids long. The V segment lost 4 bases and the J segment 5 bases; nucleotides outside the gene matches: 10. The CDR3 sequence is CASSPGQGEGTEAFF. The CDR3 bases are TGTGCCAGCAGCCCCGGACAGGGAGAAGGAACTGAAGCTTTCTTT. The full variable domain, in which reference TRBV9 and TRBJ1-1 provide the parts outside the CDR3, is DSGVTQTPKHLITATGQRVTLRCSPRSGDLSVYWYQQSLDQGLQFLIQYYNGEERAKGNILERFSAQQFPDLHSELNLSSLELGDSALYFCASSPGQGEGTEAFFGQGTRLTVV.